These 2 T cell receptor beta chains were sequenced from one sample in a study of T cells in Graves' hyperthyroidism and ophthalmopathy. RNA transcripts provided the source from which TCR beta CDR3 regions were amplified. The HTBI primer set was used in a first-round RT-PCR of the TCR CDR3. TCRdb re-analysed the multiplex PCR reads in MiXCR, keeping a single row per CDR3 protein. The sample contains about 600,000 distinct CDR3 sequences, approximately 15% of which appear only once. Material for sequencing was blood. Receptor source: a woman aged 40 to 49 with Graves' ophthalmopathy.

This clonotype was counted at least ten times. The CDR3 coding sequence is TGCGCCAGCAGCTTGGGGTCGTCGAACACTGAAGCTTTCTTT. Translating it yields CASSLGSSNTEAFF. The genes are TRBV5-1 and TRBJ1-1; no clear D. CDR3 size: 14 residues. With 0 bases removed from V and 1 base from J, the gap between germline ends came to 7 bases. From germline, CDR1 is SGHRS and CDR2 YFSETQ.

For the CDR3, the DNA is TGTGCCAGCAGTTTTGCCGGACAGGCCCCCTACGAGCAGTACTTC. Translated, it gives CASSFAGQAPYEQYF. The chain combines TRBV27 with TRBJ2-7; 7 bases fit TRBD1. Germline CDR1 is MNHEY and CDR2 is SMNVEV (reference sequence). V lost 3 bases, J lost 2 bases, and 7 bases stayed unmatched. CDR3 length: 15 amino acids.